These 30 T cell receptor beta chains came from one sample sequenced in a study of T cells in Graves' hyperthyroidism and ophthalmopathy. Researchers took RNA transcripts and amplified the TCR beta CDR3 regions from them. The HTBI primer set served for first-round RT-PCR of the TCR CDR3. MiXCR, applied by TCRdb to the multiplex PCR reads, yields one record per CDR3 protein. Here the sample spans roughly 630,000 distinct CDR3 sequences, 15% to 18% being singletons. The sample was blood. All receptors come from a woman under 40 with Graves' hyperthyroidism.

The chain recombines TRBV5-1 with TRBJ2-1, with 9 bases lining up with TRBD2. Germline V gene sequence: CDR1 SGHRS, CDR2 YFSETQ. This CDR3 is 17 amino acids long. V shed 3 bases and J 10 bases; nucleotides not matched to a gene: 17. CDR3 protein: CASSSERGRAGGWEQFF. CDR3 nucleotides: TGCGCCAGCAGCTCCGAACGCGGGAGGGCCGGTGGGTGGGAGCAGTTCTTC.

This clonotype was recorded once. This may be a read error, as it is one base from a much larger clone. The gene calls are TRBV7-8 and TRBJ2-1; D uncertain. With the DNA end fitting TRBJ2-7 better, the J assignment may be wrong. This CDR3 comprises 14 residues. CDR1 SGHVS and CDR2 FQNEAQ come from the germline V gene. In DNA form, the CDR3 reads TGTGCCAGCAGCTCGCCCCGCTCCTACAATGAGCAGTACTTC. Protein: CASSSPRSYNEQYF.

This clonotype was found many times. The CDR3 here is CASSIRQGGMNTEAFF. The CDR3 DNA follows: TGCGCCAGCAGCATCCGACAGGGAGGGATGAACACTGAAGCTTTCTTT. The V and J genes are TRBV5-1 and TRBJ1-1, with 7 bases lining up with TRBD1. Germline trimming cut 4 bases from V and 0 bases from J; bases unmatched to any gene: 9. Germline V lookup: CDR1 SGHRS, CDR2 YFSETQ. The CDR3 has 16 residues.

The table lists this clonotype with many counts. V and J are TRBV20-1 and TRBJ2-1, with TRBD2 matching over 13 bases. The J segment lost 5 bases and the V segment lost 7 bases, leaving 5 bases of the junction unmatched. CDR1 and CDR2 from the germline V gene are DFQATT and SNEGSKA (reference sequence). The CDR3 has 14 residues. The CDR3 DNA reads TGCAGTGTCACCGGGACTAGCGGGAACAATGAGCAGTTCTTC. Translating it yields CSVTGTSGNNEQFF.

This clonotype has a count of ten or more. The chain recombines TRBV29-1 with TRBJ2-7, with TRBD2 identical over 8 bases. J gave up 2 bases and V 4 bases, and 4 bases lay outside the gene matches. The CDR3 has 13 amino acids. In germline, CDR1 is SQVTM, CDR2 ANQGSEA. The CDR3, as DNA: TGCAGCGTTGGGACTAGCAATACCTACGAGCAGTACTTC. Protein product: CSVGTSNTYEQYF.

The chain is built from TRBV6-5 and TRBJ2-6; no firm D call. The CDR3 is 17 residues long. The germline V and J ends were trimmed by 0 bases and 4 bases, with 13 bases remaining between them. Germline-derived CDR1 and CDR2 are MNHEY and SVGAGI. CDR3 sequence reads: CASSYSDLLGGANVLTF. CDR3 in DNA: TGTGCCAGCAGTTACTCGGACCTGCTGGGCGGGGCCAACGTCCTGACTTTC.

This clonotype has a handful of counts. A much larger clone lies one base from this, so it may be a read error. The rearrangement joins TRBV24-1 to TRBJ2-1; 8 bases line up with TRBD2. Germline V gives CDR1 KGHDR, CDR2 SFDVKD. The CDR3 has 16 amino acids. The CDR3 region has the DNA TGTGCCATCAGTGATCCCTCCGGGACTAGAGGGAATGAGCAGTTCTTC. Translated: CAISDPSGTRGNEQFF.

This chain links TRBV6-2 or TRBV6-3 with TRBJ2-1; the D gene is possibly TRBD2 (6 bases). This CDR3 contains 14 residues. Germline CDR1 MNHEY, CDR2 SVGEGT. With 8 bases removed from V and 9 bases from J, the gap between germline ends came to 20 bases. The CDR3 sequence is CASCGRSRGCEQFF. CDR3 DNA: TGTGCCAGCTGCGGTCGATCGCGGGGTTGTGAGCAGTTCTTC.

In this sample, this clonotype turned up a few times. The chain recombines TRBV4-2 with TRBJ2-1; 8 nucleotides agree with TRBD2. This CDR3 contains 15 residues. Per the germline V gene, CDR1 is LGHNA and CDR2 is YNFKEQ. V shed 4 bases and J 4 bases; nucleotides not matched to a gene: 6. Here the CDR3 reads CASSPRLASYNEQFF. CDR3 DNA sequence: TGTGCCAGCAGCCCAAGACTAGCGAGTTACAATGAGCAGTTCTTC.

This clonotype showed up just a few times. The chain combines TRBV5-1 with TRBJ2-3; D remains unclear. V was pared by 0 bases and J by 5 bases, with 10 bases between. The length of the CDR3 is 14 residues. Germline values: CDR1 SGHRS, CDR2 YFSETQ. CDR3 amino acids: CASSLGRAGDTQYF. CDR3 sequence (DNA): TGCGCCAGCAGCTTGGGACGGGCTGGAGATACGCAGTATTTT.

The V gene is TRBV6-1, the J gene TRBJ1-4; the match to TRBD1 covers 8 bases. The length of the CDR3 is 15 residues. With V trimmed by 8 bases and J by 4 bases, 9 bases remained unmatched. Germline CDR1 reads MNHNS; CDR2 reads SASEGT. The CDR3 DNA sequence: TGTGCCAGCGGGGGTGACAGGGGCCGTAATGAAAAACTGTTTTTT. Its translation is CASGGDRGRNEKLFF.

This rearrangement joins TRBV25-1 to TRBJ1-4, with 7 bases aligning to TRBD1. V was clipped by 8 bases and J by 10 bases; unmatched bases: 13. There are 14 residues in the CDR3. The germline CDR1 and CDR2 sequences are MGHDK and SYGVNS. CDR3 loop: CASATGGAGGKLFF. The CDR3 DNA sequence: TGTGCCAGCGCCACTGGGGGGGCAGGGGGAAAACTGTTTTTT.

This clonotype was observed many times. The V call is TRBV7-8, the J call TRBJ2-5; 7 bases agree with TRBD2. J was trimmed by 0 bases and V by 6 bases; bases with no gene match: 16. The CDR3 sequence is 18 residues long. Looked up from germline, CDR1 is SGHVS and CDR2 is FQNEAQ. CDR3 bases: TGTGCCAGCAGTTTAACGAGCCGACTAGCCGCAAACCAAGAGACCCAGTACTTC. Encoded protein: CASSLTSRLAANQETQYF.

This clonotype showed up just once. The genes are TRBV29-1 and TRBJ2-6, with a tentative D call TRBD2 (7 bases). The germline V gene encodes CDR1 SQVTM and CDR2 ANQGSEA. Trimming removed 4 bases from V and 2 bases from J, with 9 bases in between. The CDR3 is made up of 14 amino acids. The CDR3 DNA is TGCAGCGTTGGGGAGGGGGCTGGGGCCAACGTCCTGACTTTC. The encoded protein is CSVGEGAGANVLTF.

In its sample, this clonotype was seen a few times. CDR3 residues: CASSVGREFTGELFF. In DNA form, the CDR3 reads TGTGCCAGCAGCGTAGGCAGGGAGTTCACCGGGGAGCTGTTTTTT. The chain employs TRBV9 and TRBJ2-2; D possibly uses TRBD1 or TRBD2 (5 bases each). V shed 0 bases and J shed 4 bases, with 10 bases lying between them. Germline V gene lookup returns CDR1 SGDLS and CDR2 YYNGEE. This CDR3 has 15 residues.

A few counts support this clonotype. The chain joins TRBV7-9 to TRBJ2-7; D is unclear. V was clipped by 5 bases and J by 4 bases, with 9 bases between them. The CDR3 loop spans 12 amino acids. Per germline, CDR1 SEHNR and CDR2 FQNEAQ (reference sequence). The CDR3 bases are TGTGCCAGCAGCCCCTCCAAGTACGAGCAGTACTTC. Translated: CASSPSKYEQYF.

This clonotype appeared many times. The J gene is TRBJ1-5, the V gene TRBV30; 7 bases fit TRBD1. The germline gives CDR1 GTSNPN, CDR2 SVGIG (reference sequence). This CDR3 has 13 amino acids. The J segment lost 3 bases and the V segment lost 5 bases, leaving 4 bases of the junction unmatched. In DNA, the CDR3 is TGTGCCTGGGACAGGGAGAACAATCAGCCCCAGCATTTT. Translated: CAWDRENNQPQHF.

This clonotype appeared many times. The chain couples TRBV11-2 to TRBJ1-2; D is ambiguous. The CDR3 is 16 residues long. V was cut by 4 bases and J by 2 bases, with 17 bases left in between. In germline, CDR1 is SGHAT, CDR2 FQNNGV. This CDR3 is CASSSLTRRINYGYTF. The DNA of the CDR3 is TGTGCCAGCAGCTCTTTAACACGGAGAATAAACTATGGCTACACCTTC.

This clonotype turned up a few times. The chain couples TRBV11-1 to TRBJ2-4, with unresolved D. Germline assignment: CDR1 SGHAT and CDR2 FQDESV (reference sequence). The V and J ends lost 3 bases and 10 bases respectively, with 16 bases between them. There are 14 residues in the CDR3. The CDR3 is CASSFGWQSGIQYF. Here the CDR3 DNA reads TGTGCCAGCAGCTTTGGTTGGCAGTCTGGGATTCAGTACTTC.

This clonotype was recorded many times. CDR3 sequence: CAWSLAGGDGYTF. CDR3 bases: TGTGCCTGGAGCCTAGCAGGGGGCGATGGCTACACCTTC. The genes are TRBV30 and TRBJ1-2, with 8 bases that match TRBD1. V lost 3 bases and J lost 6; bases outside the gene matches: 6. Germline values: CDR1 GTSNPN, CDR2 SVGIG (reference sequence). The CDR3 contains 13 residues. The whole variable domain, filled in from reference TRBV30 and TRBJ1-2, reads SQTIHQWPATLVQPVGSPLSLECTVEGTSNPNLYWYRQAAGRGLQLLFYSVGIGQISSEVPQNLSASRPQDRQFILSSKKLLLSDSGFYLCAWSLAGGDGYTFGSGTRLTVV.

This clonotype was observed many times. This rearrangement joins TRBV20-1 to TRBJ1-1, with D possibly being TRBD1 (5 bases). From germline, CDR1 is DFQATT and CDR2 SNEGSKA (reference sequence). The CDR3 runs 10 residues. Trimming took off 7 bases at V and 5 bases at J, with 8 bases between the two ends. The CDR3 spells CSVRVTEAFF. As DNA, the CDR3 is TGCAGTGTCAGGGTTACTGAAGCTTTCTTT.

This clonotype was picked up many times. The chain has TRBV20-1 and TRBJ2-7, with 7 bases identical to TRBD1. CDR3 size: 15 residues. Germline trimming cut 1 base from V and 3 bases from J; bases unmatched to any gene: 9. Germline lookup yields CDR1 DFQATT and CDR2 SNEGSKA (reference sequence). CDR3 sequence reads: CSARGGGQTNYEQYF. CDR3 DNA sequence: TGCAGTGCTAGAGGTGGGGGACAGACAAACTACGAGCAGTACTTC.

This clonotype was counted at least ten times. Here the CDR3 DNA reads TGTGCCACCAGTGATTCCCGGGACAGTCCCTACGAGCAGTACTTC. This encodes CATSDSRDSPYEQYF. V usage is TRBV24-1 and J usage is TRBJ2-7; TRBD1 matches at 7 bases. Per germline, CDR1 KGHDR and CDR2 SFDVKD. J gave up 2 bases and V 2 bases, and 5 bases lay outside the gene matches. The CDR3 sequence is 15 residues long.

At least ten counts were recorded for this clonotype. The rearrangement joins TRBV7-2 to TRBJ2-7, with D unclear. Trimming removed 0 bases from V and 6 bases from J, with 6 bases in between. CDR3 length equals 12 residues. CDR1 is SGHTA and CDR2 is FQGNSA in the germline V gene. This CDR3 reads CASSLAVREQYF. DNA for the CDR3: TGTGCCAGCAGCTTAGCTGTCCGCGAGCAGTACTTC.

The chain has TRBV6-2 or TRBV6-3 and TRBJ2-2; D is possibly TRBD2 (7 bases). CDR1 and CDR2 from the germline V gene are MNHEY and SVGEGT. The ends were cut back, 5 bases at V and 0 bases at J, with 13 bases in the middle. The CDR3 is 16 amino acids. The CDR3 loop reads CASSGGGGTNTGELFF. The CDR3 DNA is TGTGCCAGCAGTGGGGGGGGCGGAACGAACACCGGGGAGCTGTTTTTT.

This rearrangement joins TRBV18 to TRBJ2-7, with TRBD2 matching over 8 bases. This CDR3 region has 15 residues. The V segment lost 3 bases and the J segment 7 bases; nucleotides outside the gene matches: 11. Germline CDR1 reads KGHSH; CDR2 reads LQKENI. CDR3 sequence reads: CASSPFDRPGGEQYF. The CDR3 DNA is TGTGCCAGCTCACCCTTTGACAGGCCGGGGGGGGAGCAGTACTTC.

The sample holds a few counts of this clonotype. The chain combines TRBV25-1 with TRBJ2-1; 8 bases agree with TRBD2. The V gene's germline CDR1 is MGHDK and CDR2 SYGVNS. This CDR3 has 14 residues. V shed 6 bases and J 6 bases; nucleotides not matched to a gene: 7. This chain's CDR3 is CASRVAGIRNEQFF. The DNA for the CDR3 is TGTGCCAGCAGAGTAGCGGGAATTCGCAATGAGCAGTTCTTC.

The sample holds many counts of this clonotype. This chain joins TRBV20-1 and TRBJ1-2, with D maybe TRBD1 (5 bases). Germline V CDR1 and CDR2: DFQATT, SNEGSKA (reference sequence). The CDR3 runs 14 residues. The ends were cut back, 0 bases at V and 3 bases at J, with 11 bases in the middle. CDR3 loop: CSARDPAGYYGYTF. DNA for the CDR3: TGCAGTGCTAGAGATCCAGCAGGGTACTATGGCTACACCTTC.

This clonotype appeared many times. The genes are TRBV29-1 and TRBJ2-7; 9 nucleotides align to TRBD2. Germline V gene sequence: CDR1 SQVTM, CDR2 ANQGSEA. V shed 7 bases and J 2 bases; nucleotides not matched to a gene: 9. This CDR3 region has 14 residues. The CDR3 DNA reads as TGCAGCGGTAAGATAGCGGGAGACACCTACGAGCAGTACTTC. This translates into CSGKIAGDTYEQYF.

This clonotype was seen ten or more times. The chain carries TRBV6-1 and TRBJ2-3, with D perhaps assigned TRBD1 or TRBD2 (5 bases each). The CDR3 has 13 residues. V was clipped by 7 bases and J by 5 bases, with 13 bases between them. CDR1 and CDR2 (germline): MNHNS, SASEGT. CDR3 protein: CASTHRGEDTQYF. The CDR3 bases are TGTGCCAGCACCCATCGAGGGGAAGATACGCAGTATTTT.